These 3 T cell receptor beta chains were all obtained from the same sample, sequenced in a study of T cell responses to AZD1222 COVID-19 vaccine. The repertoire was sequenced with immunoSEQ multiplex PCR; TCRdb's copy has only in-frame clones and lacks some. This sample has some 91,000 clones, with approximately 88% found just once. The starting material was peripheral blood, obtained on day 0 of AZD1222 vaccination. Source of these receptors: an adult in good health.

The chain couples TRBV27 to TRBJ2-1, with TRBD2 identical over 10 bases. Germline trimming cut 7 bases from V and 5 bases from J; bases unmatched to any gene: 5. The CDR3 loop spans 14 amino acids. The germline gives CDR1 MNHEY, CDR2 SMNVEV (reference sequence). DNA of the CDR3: TGTGCCAGCAAACCGGGACTAGCGAACAATGAGCAGTTCTTC. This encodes CASKPGLANNEQFF.

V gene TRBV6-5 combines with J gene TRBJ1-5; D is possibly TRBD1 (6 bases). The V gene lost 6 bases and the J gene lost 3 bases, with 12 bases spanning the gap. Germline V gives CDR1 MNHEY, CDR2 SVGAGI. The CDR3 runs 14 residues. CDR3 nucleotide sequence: TGTGCCAGCAGCCGGACAGCTACCAATCAGCCCCAGCATTTT. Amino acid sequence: CASSRTATNQPQHF.

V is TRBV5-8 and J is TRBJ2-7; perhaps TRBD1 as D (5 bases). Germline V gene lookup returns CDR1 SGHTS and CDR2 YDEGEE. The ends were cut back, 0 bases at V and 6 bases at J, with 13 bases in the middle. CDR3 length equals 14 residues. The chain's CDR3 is CASSLEGPLIEQYF. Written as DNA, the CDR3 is TGTGCCAGCAGCTTGGAGGGGCCATTGATCGAGCAGTACTTC.